This T cell receptor beta chain was sequenced in a study of T-cell memory formation after mild COVID-19. The CDR3 consists of 14 residues. V lost 3 bases and J lost 6, with 14 bases in between. This clonotype was seen a few times. Using constant-segment primers, 5'RACE produced TCR alpha and TCR beta cDNA libraries carrying sample barcodes and UMIs. One entry per CDR3 protein, called by TCRdb with MiXCR from the 5' RACE reads. The data hold hundreds of thousands of distinct CDR3 sequences, with roughly 17% observed a single time. The receptor comes from an adult woman who had mild COVID-19 (a few samples of this study predate the infection). Cell type and time point are not known. V is TRBV12-3 or TRBV12-4 and J is TRBJ1-1; D is uncertain. Sequencing was carried out using PBMCs or a T cell subset sorted from them (not recorded which). The CDR3: CASSFWSDLAEAFF. CDR3 in DNA: TGTGCCAGCAGTTTTTGGTCAGATCTGGCTGAAGCTTTCTTT.